This is a list of T cell receptor beta chains from one sample in a study of blood T cell repertoires in COVID-19. TCRdb keeps only in-frame clones here, not all; method: immunoSEQ multiplex PCR. The data hold about 190,000 clones, with roughly 80% observed a single time. The sequenced material came from peripheral blood. Source of these receptors: a woman between 40 and 50 years old with acute or convalescent COVID-19. Both conserved end residues are part of each CDR3. Each record gives: D gene, V gene, J gene, clone size, CDR3 protein, CDR3 DNA. A D gene is named only where the DNA matches it firmly. Some rows mark clone size as missing; the rest say once, few, many or name a class of expanded clone.

TRBD2	TRBV18	TRBJ2-2	NA	CASSPPSGGTGELFF	TGTGCCAGCTCACCACCGTCGGGAGGCACCGGGGAGCTGTTTTTT
NA	TRBV7-3	TRBJ2-2	NA	CASSLRGAATGELFF	TGTGCCAGCAGCTTGCGGGGAGCGGCCACCGGGGAGCTGTTTTTT
TRBD2	TRBV6-1	TRBJ2-1	NA	CASSEDKGLAGGLGFF	TGTGCCAGCAGTGAAGACAAGGGACTAGCGGGAGGACTAGGGTTCTTC
NA	TRBV2	TRBJ2-7	NA	CASQGQSAYEQYF	TGTGCCAGCCAAGGACAGTCGGCCTACGAGCAGTACTTC
TRBD1	TRBV5-1	TRBJ1-4	NA	CASSREGGAYKGEKLFF	TGCGCCAGCAGCCGGGAAGGGGGCGCGTATAAGGGTGAAAAACTGTTTTTT
TRBD1	TRBV5-4	TRBJ1-1	NA	CASSLPGQGDALGTEAFF	TGTGCCAGCAGCTTACCTGGCCAGGGGGATGCTCTTGGCACTGAAGCTTTCTTT
TRBD1	TRBV13	TRBJ1-5	NA	CASSGQGNQPQHF	TGTGCCAGCAGCGGACAGGGCAATCAGCCCCAGCATTTT
TRBD1	TRBV19	TRBJ1-2	NA	CASSRYRGTGLNYGYTF	TGTGCCAGTAGTCGCTACCGTGGGACAGGGCTAAACTATGGCTACACCTTC
TRBD2	TRBV6-5	TRBJ2-1	NA	CASSYSTSGPSNEQFF	TGTGCCAGCAGTTACAGTACTAGCGGGCCCTCGAATGAGCAGTTCTTC
NA	TRBV4-2	TRBJ2-7	NA	CASSQGQGGHEQYF	TGTGCCAGCAGCCAAGGACAGGGAGGCCACGAGCAGTACTTC
TRBD2	TRBV7-6	TRBJ2-7	NA	CASSAAASGPYEQYF	TGTGCCAGCAGCGCGGCGGCTAGCGGGCCCTACGAGCAGTACTTC
TRBD1	TRBV5-1	TRBJ1-2	NA	CASSLAQGDGYTF	TGCGCCAGCAGCTTGGCACAGGGGGATGGCTACACCTTC
TRBD1	TRBV28	TRBJ2-7	NA	CASSTGQGGEQYF	TGTGCCAGCAGCACCGGACAGGGTGGCGAGCAGTACTTC
TRBD1	TRBV6-6	TRBJ1-5	NA	CASRAGTGGTPQHF	TGTGCCAGCAGGGCCGGGACAGGGGGTACGCCCCAGCATTTT
NA	TRBV5-5	TRBJ1-2	NA	CASSLGGGIGYTF	TGTGCCAGCAGCTTGGGGGGCGGGATCGGCTACACCTTC
NA	TRBV3-1/TRBV3-2	TRBJ2-7	NA	CASSQQKNGQYF	TGTGCCAGCAGCCAACAAAAAAACGGGCAGTACTTC
NA	TRBV5-4	TRBJ2-7	NA	CASSFTNYEQYF	TGTGCCAGCAGCTTTACAAATTACGAGCAGTACTTC
TRBD2	TRBV5-1	TRBJ2-1	once	CASSLTSGRSYNEQFF	TGCGCCAGCAGCTTGACTAGCGGGAGGTCCTACAATGAGCAGTTCTTC
TRBD2	TRBV6-5	TRBJ2-7	NA	CASSYSGSDSYEQYF	TGTGCCAGCAGCTATAGCGGGAGTGACTCCTACGAGCAGTACTTC
NA	TRBV7-9	TRBJ2-7	NA	CASSLAWEYEQYF	TGTGCCAGCAGCTTAGCGTGGGAGTACGAGCAGTACTTC
TRBD2	TRBV13	TRBJ2-3	NA	CASSPRTSGTTDTQYF	TGTGCCAGCAGCCCCCGGACTAGCGGGACGACAGATACGCAGTATTTT
NA	TRBV2	TRBJ2-7	NA	CASRKGGGGDYEQYF	TGTGCCAGCAGAAAAGGTGGAGGGGGGGACTACGAGCAGTACTTC
NA	TRBV6-5	TRBJ2-7	NA	CASMPREQYF	TGTGCCAGCATGCCGCGCGAGCAGTACTTC
NA	TRBV12-3/TRBV12-4	TRBJ1-3	NA	CASSLWENTIYF	TGTGCCAGCAGTTTATGGGAGAACACCATATATTTT
NA	TRBV11-2	TRBJ1-2	NA	CASSLQGTNYGYTF	TGTGCCAGCAGCTTACAGGGGACTAACTATGGCTACACCTTC
NA	TRBV28	TRBJ1-4	NA	CASSFLTGRVTNEKLFF	TGTGCCAGCAGTTTTTTAACCGGGCGGGTGACTAATGAAAAACTGTTTTTT
NA	TRBV6-6	TRBJ2-7	NA	CASSFLAKTYEQYF	TGTGCCAGCAGTTTTTTAGCAAAGACCTACGAGCAGTACTTC
NA	TRBV24-1	TRBJ1-2	NA	CATSDFSAGVGGYTF	TGTGCCACCAGTGATTTTAGCGCAGGGGTTGGCGGCTACACCTTC
TRBD1	TRBV7-9	TRBJ2-3	NA	CASSPRPDRGTQYF	TGTGCCAGCAGCCCGAGACCTGACAGGGGAACGCAGTATTTT
TRBD2	TRBV11-1	TRBJ2-2	NA	CASSRLAGWDTGELFF	TGTGCCAGCAGCCGACTAGCGGGGTGGGACACCGGGGAGCTGTTTTTT
NA	TRBV12-3/TRBV12-4	TRBJ1-5	NA	CASSFTVQPQHF	TGTGCCAGCAGTTTCACAGTTCAGCCCCAGCATTTT
NA	TRBV7-6	TRBJ1-2	NA	CASSVGIAANYGYTF	TGTGCCAGCAGCGTTGGTATCGCAGCTAACTATGGCTACACCTTC
TRBD1	TRBV28	TRBJ2-7	NA	CASTLPTGGSHEQYF	TGTGCCAGCACCCTACCGACAGGGGGGTCCCACGAGCAGTACTTC
NA	TRBV15	TRBJ1-4	NA	CATSRSRRGRGNEKLFF	TGTGCCACCAGCAGATCACGGCGGGGACGGGGGAATGAAAAACTGTTTTTT
TRBD2	TRBV14	TRBJ2-7	NA	CASSQDGTSAKYEQYF	TGTGCCAGCAGCCAAGATGGAACTAGCGCCAAATACGAGCAGTACTTC
TRBD1	TRBV19	TRBJ1-6	NA	CATRDRGSSYNSPLHF	TGTGCCACCAGGGACAGGGGAAGCTCCTATAATTCACCCCTCCACTTT